What follows are 27 T cell receptor beta chains derived from one specimen sequenced in a study of OX40 agonist ivuxolimab in advanced cancers. The repertoire was sequenced with immunoSEQ multiplex PCR; TCRdb's copy has only in-frame clones and lacks some. Of around 11,000 clones listed, more than 70% are singletons. The material sequenced was CD4+ or CD8+ T cells sorted from blood, taken in a trial of the OX40 agonist ivuxolimab. These receptors came from an adult with an advanced solid tumor such as melanoma, head and neck, liver or kidney cancer.

This clone is medium-sized by share. V usage is TRBV5-6 and J usage is TRBJ1-4, with unresolved D. The V gene lost 1 base and the J gene lost 6 bases, with 13 bases spanning the gap. This CDR3 has 15 amino acids. Germline assignment: CDR1 SGHDT and CDR2 YYEEEE. In DNA form, the CDR3 reads TGTGCCAGCAGCTTGCATGGAGCGATTTATGAAAAACTGTTTTTT. It is translated as CASSLHGAIYEKLFF.

As DNA, the CDR3 is TGTGCCAGCAGTGAAGTCCTCGGAACCTACGGAAACACCATATATTTT. Protein product: CASSEVLGTYGNTIYF. The rearrangement links TRBV6-1 to TRBJ1-3, with unresolved D. With 1 base removed from V and 4 bases from J, the gap between germline ends came to 14 bases. The CDR3 totals 16 residues. CDR1 and CDR2 (germline): MNHNS, SASEGT.

The gene calls are TRBV5-4 and TRBJ2-7; 12 nucleotides align to TRBD2. The junction had 4 bases not matched to a gene; V was cut back by 0 bases and J by 0 bases. Per germline, CDR1 SGHNT and CDR2 YYREEE (reference sequence). The CDR3 spans 17 residues. DNA for the CDR3: TGTGCCAGCAGCTTGGGGACTAGCGGGGAACTCTCCTACGAGCAGTACTTC. It yields the protein CASSLGTSGELSYEQYF.

The chain has TRBV4-1 and TRBJ2-5; D perhaps matches TRBD2 (5 bases). V was shortened by 4 bases and J by 5 bases, with 11 bases between the two germline ends. The CDR3 has 13 amino acids. The germline CDR1 and CDR2 sequences are MGHRA and YSYEKL. CDR3 DNA: TGCGCCAGCAGCCCCCGCGGGTCCGAGACCCAGTACTTC. This translates into CASSPRGSETQYF.

The chain couples TRBV6-4 to TRBJ2-3; the match to TRBD2 covers 10 bases. Trimming at V came to 5 bases and at J to 5 bases, leaving 10 bases not matched to a gene. This CDR3 has 16 amino acids. Germline assignment: CDR1 MRHNA and CDR2 SNTAGT. The DNA of the CDR3 is TGTGCCAGCAGTTCCCAAAGCGGGAGGGCCATAGATACGCAGTATTTT. It is translated as CASSSQSGRAIDTQYF.

The chain combines TRBV5-4 with TRBJ2-5; perhaps D is TRBD1 or TRBD2 (5 bases each). Germline V gene data show CDR1 as SGHNT and CDR2 as YYREEE (reference sequence). The CDR3 is 11 residues long. Trimming shortened V by 9 bases and J by 5 bases, and 11 bases separated the two germline ends. The CDR3 is CATGWGETQYF. For the CDR3, the DNA is TGTGCCACCGGGTGGGGGGAGACCCAGTACTTC.

CDR3 loop: CASSQEGAGGGLYGYTF. CDR3 in DNA: TGCGCCAGCAGCCAAGAAGGGGCAGGGGGCGGGCTTTATGGCTACACCTTC. The chain uses TRBV4-1 and TRBJ1-2; 8 bases are a match to TRBD1. Germline lookup yields CDR1 MGHRA and CDR2 YSYEKL. V lost 0 bases to trimming and J lost 5 bases; unmatched junction nucleotides: 11. The CDR3 spans 17 residues.

The table lists this clone with a count of one. The J gene is TRBJ2-3, the V gene TRBV7-6; weak D call: TRBD1 (6 bases). Trimming stripped 2 bases from V and 1 base from J, with 7 bases between. Germline CDR1 SGHVS, CDR2 FNYEAQ. This CDR3 spans 14 amino acids. CDR3 region: CASSLSGGTDTQYF. The CDR3 bases are TGTGCCAGCAGCTTATCAGGGGGCACAGATACGCAGTATTTT.

This chain links TRBV27 with TRBJ1-1; TRBD1 agrees at 9 bases. Germline V gene sequence: CDR1 MNHEY, CDR2 SMNVEV (reference sequence). V lost 1 base and J lost 1; bases outside the gene matches: 1. There are 15 residues in the CDR3. CDR3 sequence reads: CASSLWTGANTEAFF. DNA of the CDR3: TGTGCCAGCAGTTTATGGACAGGGGCGAACACTGAAGCTTTCTTT.

This chain connects TRBV6-4 to TRBJ2-5; 9 bases are a match to TRBD2. From germline, CDR1 is MRHNA and CDR2 SNTAGT. V trimming: 3 bases; J trimming: 2 bases; junction bases outside the gene matches: 4. The CDR3 length is 15 residues. Written as DNA, the CDR3 is TGTGCCAGCAGTGAACTAGCGGGTGAACAAGAGACCCAGTACTTC. Translated: CASSELAGEQETQYF.

The V gene is TRBV19, the J gene TRBJ2-1; D is unclear. Germline assignment: CDR1 LNHDA and CDR2 SQIVND (reference sequence). There are 15 residues in the CDR3. V lost 3 bases, J lost 3 bases, and 12 bases lay in between. The CDR3 coding sequence is TGTGCCAGTAGTATTATGAAGGGAAGCTACAATGAGCAGTTCTTC. Protein: CASSIMKGSYNEQFF.

This clone was seen a single time. DNA for the CDR3: TGTGCCAGCTCTACGAGGTCGGGGAGGGATTTTACCGGGGAGCTGTTTTTT. It translates to CASSTRSGRDFTGELFF. The rearrangement uses TRBV27 and TRBJ2-2, with TRBD2 identical over 7 bases. The CDR3 covers 17 residues. Germline CDR1 reads MNHEY; CDR2 reads SMNVEV (reference sequence). V shed 8 bases and J 5 bases; nucleotides not matched to a gene: 17.

This chain links TRBV27 with TRBJ2-3; D remains ambiguous. Germline V lookup: CDR1 MNHEY, CDR2 SMNVEV (reference sequence). The CDR3 runs 13 residues. With 4 bases removed from V and 2 bases from J, the gap between germline ends came to 7 bases. Here the CDR3 reads CASSYTSTDTQYF. In DNA, the CDR3 is TGTGCCAGCAGTTATACGTCCACAGATACGCAGTATTTT.

The chain is built from TRBV30 and TRBJ2-7; either TRBD1 or TRBD2 may fit D (6 bases each). This CDR3 is built from 17 residues. Germline assignment: CDR1 GTSNPN and CDR2 SVGIG (reference sequence). The V gene lost 0 bases and the J gene lost 3 bases, with 21 bases spanning the gap. The DNA for the CDR3 is TGTGCCTGGAGTGTGGGGACCAGGGGAGGAGGGAACTACGAGCAGTACTTC. The encoded protein is CAWSVGTRGGGNYEQYF.

V is TRBV10-3 and J is TRBJ2-5, with D possibly matching TRBD2 (5 bases). The V gene's germline CDR1 is ENHRY and CDR2 SYGVKD. This CDR3 is 17 amino acids long. The germline V and J ends were trimmed by 4 bases and 0 bases, with 18 bases remaining between them. The CDR3 DNA reads as TGTGCCATCAGTGTAAAGGAGGTAGCTGGAGACCAAGAGACCCAGTACTTC. Translating gives CAISVKEVAGDQETQYF.

This chain links TRBV7-9 with TRBJ2-3; the D gene is possibly TRBD1 (6 bases). Trimming shortened V by 0 bases and J by 5 bases, and 9 bases separated the two germline ends. Germline V gene sequence: CDR1 SEHNR, CDR2 FQNEAQ (reference sequence). CDR3 length equals 14 residues. The CDR3 DNA sequence: TGTGCCAGCAGCTTAGCGCAGGGGAGAGATACGCAGTATTTT. It translates to CASSLAQGRDTQYF.

This clone was counted between two and nine times. The chain uses TRBV7-9 and TRBJ1-1; D gene ambiguous. V was clipped by 6 bases and J by 1 base, with 3 bases between them. This CDR3 has 11 amino acids. Germline loops: CDR1 SEHNR, CDR2 FQNEAQ (reference sequence). In nucleotides, the CDR3 is TGTGCCAGCAGGGCGAACACTGAAGCTTTCTTT. This sequence encodes CASRANTEAFF.

This chain links TRBV27 with TRBJ1-2; D is perhaps TRBD1 (5 bases). The CDR3 consists of 13 residues. V lost 2 bases, J lost 5 bases, and 9 bases lay in between. Germline V CDR1 and CDR2: MNHEY, SMNVEV (reference sequence). The CDR3 reads CASSLGQGYGYTF. CDR3 DNA: TGTGCCAGCAGTTTAGGGCAGGGTTATGGCTACACCTTC.

The chain is built from TRBV11-3 and TRBJ2-7; a possible D gene is TRBD2 (6 bases). V shed 5 bases and J shed 2 bases, with 13 bases lying between them. The CDR3 covers 14 residues. Germline-derived CDR1 and CDR2 are SGHNT and YENEEA. CDR3 region: CASSPRDRAYEQYF. The CDR3 DNA is TGTGCCAGCAGCCCGCGGGACCGAGCCTACGAGCAGTACTTC.

The chain links TRBV27 to TRBJ2-6, with D uncertain. The germline CDR1 and CDR2 sequences are MNHEY and SMNVEV (reference sequence). The CDR3 contains 14 residues. With 2 bases removed from V and 2 bases from J, the gap between germline ends came to 4 bases. The CDR3: CASSLIAGANVLTF. CDR3 nucleotide sequence: TGTGCCAGCAGTTTAATCGCTGGGGCCAACGTCCTGACTTTC.

V usage is TRBV27 and J usage is TRBJ1-2; the D gene is possibly TRBD1 (5 bases). The CDR3 length is 13 residues. The germline V and J ends were trimmed by 8 bases and 7 bases, with 17 bases remaining between them. The germline CDR1 and CDR2 sequences are MNHEY and SMNVEV (reference sequence). CDR3 DNA sequence: TGTGCCAGCCTAGGGACTTATGGGGGTGGCTACACCTTC. It encodes CASLGTYGGGYTF.

The chain combines TRBV9 with TRBJ2-1, with D hard to call. The CDR3 is 12 residues long. CDR1 and CDR2 from the germline V gene are SGDLS and YYNGEE. Trimming shortened V by 3 bases and J by 9 bases, and 10 bases separated the two germline ends. Here the CDR3 DNA reads TGTGCCAGCAGCGGTCTAAGGAGTGAGCAGTTCTTC. Amino acid sequence: CASSGLRSEQFF.

The V and J genes are TRBV28 and TRBJ1-3; TRBD1 matches at 8 bases. The CDR3 has 13 amino acids. The junction had 4 bases not matched to a gene; V was cut back by 8 bases and J by 4 bases. CDR1 MDHEN and CDR2 SYDVKM come from the germline V gene. The CDR3 nucleotides read TGTGCCAGCGCAGGGGGCACCGGAAACACCATATATTTT. Protein sequence: CASAGGTGNTIYF.

J is TRBJ2-1 and V is TRBV4-1; 8 nucleotides agree with TRBD1. This CDR3 spans 16 amino acids. V dropped 0 bases and J dropped 6; count of bases not matched to a gene: 7. In germline, CDR1 is MGHRA, CDR2 YSYEKL. The CDR3 DNA is TGCGCCAGCAGCCAAGATTTATGGGACAGGTCCAATGAGCAGTTCTTC. This sequence encodes CASSQDLWDRSNEQFF.

The chain links TRBV19 to TRBJ1-1; D gene unclear. Per the germline V gene, CDR1 is LNHDA and CDR2 is SQIVND (reference sequence). The CDR3 contains 14 residues. V lost 3 bases and J lost 1, with 9 bases in between. CDR3 DNA sequence: TGTGCCAGTAGTATGGCCGCAGGGAACACTGAAGCTTTCTTT. Its translation: CASSMAAGNTEAFF.

The chain uses TRBV7-9 and TRBJ1-2, with D possibly matching TRBD1 (6 bases). The V end was cut by 5 bases, the J end by 3 bases, with 13 bases between. This CDR3 contains 14 residues. Germline CDR1 is SEHNR and CDR2 is FQNEAQ (reference sequence). In nucleotides, the CDR3 is TGTGCCAGCAGCAACCCGGGACACTACTATGGCTACACCTTC. It is translated as CASSNPGHYYGYTF. The full variable domain, completed using reference TRBV7-9 and TRBJ1-2, is DTGVSQNPRHKITKRGQNVTFRCDPISEHNRLYWYRQTLGQGPEFLTYFQNEAQLEKSRLLSDRFSAERPKGSFSTLEIQRTEQGDSAMYLCASSNPGHYYGYTFGSGTRLTVV.

The chain links TRBV2 to TRBJ2-7, with D unresolved. Trimming took 1 base from V and 3 from J, leaving 7 bases between them. This CDR3 has 13 amino acids. Germline V lookup: CDR1 SNHLY, CDR2 FYNNEI. CDR3 coding DNA: TGTGCCAGCAGTGAAGACCAGTACTACGAGCAGTACTTC. Translating it yields CASSEDQYYEQYF.